This T cell receptor beta chain derives from a study of tumor-infiltrating lymphocytes in oesophageal squamous cell carcinoma. Via MiXCR, TCRdb re-called the PCR reads, giving one row per CDR3 protein. Of more than 9,500 distinct CDR3 sequences listed, roughly 55% are singletons. Germline V lookup: CDR1 MDHEN, CDR2 SYDVKM. The ends lost 5 bases at V and 2 bases at J; junction bases unmatched: 3. The CDR3 has 14 amino acids. By sample share, this clonotype is medium-sized. Sequencing was done on a sample of esophageal tumor tissue. This sequence originates from a female donor with esophageal squamous cell carcinoma. The gene calls are TRBV28 and TRBJ2-5; TRBD1 matches at 9 bases. The CDR3 DNA follows: TGTGCCAGCAGTCGACAGGGGGGACAAGAGACCCAGTACTTC. Protein: CASSRQGGQETQYF.